This T cell receptor beta chain was captured in a study of identical twins. With template switching, a universal primer site was added, and the cDNA carried unique molecular identifiers. One entry per CDR3 protein, called by TCRdb with MiXCR from the 5' RACE reads. The table lists 400,000 to 600,000 distinct CDR3 sequences, around 22% of them singletons. This clonotype was found a few times. The CDR3 has 12 amino acids. V was shortened by 0 bases and J by 4 bases, with 2 bases between the two germline ends. The germline V gene has CDR1 KGHDR and CDR2 SFDVKD. The same data also contributed to another study, on yellow fever vaccine responses in identical twins.

This chain links TRBV24-1 with TRBJ1-2; no reliable D call. The sample comprised CD4+ T cells sorted from blood. This clonotype was sampled from a woman aged 18-29 years in good health. The CDR3 loop reads CATSDLIYGYTF. The CDR3 DNA sequence: TGTGCCACCAGTGATTTGATCTATGGCTACACCTTC.